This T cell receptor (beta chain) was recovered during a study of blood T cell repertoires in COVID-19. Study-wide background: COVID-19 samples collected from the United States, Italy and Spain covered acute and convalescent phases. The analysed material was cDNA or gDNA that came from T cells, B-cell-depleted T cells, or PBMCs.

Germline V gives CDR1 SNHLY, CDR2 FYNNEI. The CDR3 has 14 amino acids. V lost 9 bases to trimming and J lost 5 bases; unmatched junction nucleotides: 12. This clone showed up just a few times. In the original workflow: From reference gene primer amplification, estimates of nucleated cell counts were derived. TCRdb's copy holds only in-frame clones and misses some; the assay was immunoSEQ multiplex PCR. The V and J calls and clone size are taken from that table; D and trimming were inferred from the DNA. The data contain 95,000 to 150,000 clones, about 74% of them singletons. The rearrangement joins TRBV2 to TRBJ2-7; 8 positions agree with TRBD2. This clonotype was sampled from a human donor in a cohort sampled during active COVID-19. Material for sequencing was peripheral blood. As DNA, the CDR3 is TGTGCCAGACAGACTAGAGCGGGAGACGACGAGCAGTACTTC. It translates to CARQTRAGDDEQYF.